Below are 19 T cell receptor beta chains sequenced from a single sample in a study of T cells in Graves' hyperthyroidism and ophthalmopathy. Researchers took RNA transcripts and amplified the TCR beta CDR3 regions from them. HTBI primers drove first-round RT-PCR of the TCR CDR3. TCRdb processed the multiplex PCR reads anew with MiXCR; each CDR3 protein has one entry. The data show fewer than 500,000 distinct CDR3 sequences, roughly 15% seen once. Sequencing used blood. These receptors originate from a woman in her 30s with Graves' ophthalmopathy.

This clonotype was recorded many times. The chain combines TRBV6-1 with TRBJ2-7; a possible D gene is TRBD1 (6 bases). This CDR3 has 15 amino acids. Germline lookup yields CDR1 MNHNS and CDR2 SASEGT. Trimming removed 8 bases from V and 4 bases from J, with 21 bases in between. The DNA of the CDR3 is TGTGCCAGCTTTTCGCCTAGACAGGCAAATTACGAGCAGTACTTC. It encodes CASFSPRQANYEQYF.

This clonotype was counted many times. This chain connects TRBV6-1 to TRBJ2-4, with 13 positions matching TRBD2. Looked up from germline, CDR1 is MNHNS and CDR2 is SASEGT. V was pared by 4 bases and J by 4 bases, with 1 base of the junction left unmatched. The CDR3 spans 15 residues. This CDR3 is CASSATSGGKNIQYF. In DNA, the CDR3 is TGTGCCAGCAGTGCGACTAGCGGGGGGAAAAACATTCAGTACTTC.

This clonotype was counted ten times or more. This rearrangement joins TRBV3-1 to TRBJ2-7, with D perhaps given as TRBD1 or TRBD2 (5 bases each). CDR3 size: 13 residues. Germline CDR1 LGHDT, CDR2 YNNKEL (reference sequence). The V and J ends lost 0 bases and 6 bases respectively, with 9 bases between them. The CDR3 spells CASSQDMRGEQYF. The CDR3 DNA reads TGTGCCAGCAGCCAAGATATGAGGGGCGAGCAGTACTTC.

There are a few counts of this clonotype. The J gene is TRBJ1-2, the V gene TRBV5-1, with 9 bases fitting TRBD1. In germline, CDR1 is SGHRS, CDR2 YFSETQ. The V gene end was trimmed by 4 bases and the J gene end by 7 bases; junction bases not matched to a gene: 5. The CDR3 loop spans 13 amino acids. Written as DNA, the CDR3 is TGCGCCAGCAGCGCGAGACAGGGGGGTGGCTACACCTTC. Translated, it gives CASSARQGGGYTF. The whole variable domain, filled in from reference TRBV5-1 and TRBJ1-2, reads KAGVTQTPRYLIKTRGQQVTLSCSPISGHRSVSWYQQTPGQGLQFLFEYFSETQRNKGNFPGRFSGRQFSNSRSEMNVSTLELGDSALYLCASSARQGGGYTFGSGTRLTVV.

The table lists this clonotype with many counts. The CDR3 is CASSHIKRWGDTQYF. The CDR3 DNA sequence: TGTGCCAGCAGCCACATAAAACGATGGGGAGATACGCAGTATTTT. The chain employs TRBV11-3 and TRBJ2-3; no reliable D call. The germline V gene has CDR1 SGHNT and CDR2 YENEEA. This CDR3 region has 15 residues. V lost 5 bases to trimming and J lost 5 bases, with 17 bases between them.

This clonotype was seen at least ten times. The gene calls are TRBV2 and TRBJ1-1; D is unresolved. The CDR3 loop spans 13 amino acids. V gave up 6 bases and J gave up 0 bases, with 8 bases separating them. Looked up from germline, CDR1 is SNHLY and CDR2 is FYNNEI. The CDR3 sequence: CASSWRMNTEAFF. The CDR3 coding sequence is TGTGCCAGCAGCTGGAGGATGAACACTGAAGCTTTCTTT.

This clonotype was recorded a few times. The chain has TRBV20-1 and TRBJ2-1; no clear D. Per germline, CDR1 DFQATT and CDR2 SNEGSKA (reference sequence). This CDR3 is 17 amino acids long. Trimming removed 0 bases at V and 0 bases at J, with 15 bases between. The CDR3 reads CSARDWTSPSSYNEQFF. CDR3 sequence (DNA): TGCAGTGCTAGAGATTGGACGAGCCCGAGCTCCTACAATGAGCAGTTCTTC.

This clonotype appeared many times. CDR3 sequence: CASSSLWMETQYF. CDR3 sequence (DNA): TGTGCCAGCTCATCCCTTTGGATGGAGACCCAGTACTTC. This chain uses TRBV18 with TRBJ2-5; the D is unclear. This CDR3 has 13 amino acids. Trimming took off 5 bases at V and 5 bases at J, with 12 bases between the two ends. The V gene's germline CDR1 is KGHSH and CDR2 LQKENI.

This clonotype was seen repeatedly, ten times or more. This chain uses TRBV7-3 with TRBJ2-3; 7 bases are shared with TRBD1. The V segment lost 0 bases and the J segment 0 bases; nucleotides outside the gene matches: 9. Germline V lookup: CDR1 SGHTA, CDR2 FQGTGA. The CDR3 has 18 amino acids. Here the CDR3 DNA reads TGTGCCAGCAGCTTAACGTCCCCCGGGACAGATAGCACAGATACGCAGTATTTT. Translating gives CASSLTSPGTDSTDTQYF.

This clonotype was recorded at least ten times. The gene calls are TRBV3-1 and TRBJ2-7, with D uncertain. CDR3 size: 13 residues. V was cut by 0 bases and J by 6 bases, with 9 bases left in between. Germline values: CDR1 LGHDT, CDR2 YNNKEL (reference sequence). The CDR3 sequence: CASSQDESPEQYF. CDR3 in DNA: TGTGCCAGCAGCCAAGACGAGTCTCCCGAGCAGTACTTC.

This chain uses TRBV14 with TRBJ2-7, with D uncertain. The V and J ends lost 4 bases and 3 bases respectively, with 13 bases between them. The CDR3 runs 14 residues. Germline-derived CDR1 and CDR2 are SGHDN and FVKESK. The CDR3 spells CASSPFRWGYEQYF. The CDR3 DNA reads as TGTGCCAGCAGCCCCTTCCGATGGGGCTACGAGCAGTACTTC.

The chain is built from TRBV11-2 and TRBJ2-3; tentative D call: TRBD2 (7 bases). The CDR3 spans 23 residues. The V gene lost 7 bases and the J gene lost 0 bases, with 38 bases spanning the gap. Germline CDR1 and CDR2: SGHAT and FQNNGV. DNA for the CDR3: TGTGCCAGCATCCCTCTTGCCACGCTGATTGGGGGGGCCGGCGGGGAGAGCACAGATACGCAGTATTTT. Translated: CASIPLATLIGGAGGESTDTQYF.

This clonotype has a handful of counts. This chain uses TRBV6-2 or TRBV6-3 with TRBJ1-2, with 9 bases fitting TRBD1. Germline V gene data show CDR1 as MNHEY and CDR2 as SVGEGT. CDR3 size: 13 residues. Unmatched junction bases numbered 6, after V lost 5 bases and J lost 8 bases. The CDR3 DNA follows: TGTGCCAGCAGTCGGGACAGGGTCAAAGGCTACACCTTC. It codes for CASSRDRVKGYTF.

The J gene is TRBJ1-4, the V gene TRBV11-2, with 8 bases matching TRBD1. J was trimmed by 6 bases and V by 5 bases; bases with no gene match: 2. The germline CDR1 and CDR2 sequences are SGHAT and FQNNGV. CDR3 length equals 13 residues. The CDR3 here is CASSMTGDEKLFF. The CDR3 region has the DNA TGTGCCAGCAGCATGACAGGGGATGAAAAACTGTTTTTT. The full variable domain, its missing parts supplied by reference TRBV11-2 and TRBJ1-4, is EAGVAQSPRYKIIEKRQSVAFWCNPISGHATLYWYQQILGQGPKLLIQFQNNGVVDDSQLPKDRFSAERLKGVDSTLKIQPAKLEDSAVYLCASSMTGDEKLFFGSGTQLSVL.

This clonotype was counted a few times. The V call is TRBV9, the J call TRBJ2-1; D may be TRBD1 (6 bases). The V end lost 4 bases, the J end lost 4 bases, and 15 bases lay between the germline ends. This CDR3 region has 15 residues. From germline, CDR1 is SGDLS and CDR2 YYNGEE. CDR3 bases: TGTGCCAGCAGCCCATACAGGACAGATTACAATGAGCAGTTCTTC. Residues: CASSPYRTDYNEQFF. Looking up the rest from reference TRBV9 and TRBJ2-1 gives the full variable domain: DSGVTQTPKHLITATGQRVTLRCSPRSGDLSVYWYQQSLDQGLQFLIQYYNGEERAKGNILERFSAQQFPDLHSELNLSSLELGDSALYFCASSPYRTDYNEQFFGPGTRLTVL.

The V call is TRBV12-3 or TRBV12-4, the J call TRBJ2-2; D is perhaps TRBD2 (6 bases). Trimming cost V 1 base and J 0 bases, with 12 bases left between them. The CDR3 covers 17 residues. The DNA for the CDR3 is TGTGCCAGCAGTTTAGAGGGGTGGGGGGCGAACACCGGGGAGCTGTTTTTT. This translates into CASSLEGWGANTGELFF.

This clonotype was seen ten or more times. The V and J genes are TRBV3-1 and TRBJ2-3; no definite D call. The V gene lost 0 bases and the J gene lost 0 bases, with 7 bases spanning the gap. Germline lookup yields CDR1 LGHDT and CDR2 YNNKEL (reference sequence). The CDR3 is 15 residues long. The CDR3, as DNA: TGTGCCAGCAGCCAAGATGTGGTTAGCACAGATACGCAGTATTTT. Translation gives CASSQDVVSTDTQYF.

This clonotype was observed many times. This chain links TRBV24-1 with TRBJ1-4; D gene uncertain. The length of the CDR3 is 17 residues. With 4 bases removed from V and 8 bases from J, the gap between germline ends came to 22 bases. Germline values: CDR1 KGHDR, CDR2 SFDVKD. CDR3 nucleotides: TGTGCCACCAGTGAAGGAGGACGTTTTGATTTGTCGGAAAAACTGTTTTTT. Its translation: CATSEGGRFDLSEKLFF.

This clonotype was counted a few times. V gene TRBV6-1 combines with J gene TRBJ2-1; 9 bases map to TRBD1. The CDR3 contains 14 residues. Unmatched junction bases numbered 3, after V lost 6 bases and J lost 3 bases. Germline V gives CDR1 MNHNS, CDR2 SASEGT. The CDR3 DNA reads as TGTGCCAGCAGCGGACAGGGGCTCTACAATGAGCAGTTCTTC. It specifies CASSGQGLYNEQFF.